One and the same sample provided the 25 T cell receptor beta chains below, sequenced in a study of T cells in Graves' hyperthyroidism and ophthalmopathy. Authors of the study amplified TCR beta CDR3 regions from RNA transcripts. RT-PCR in the first round (using the HTBI primer set) targeted the TCR CDR3. TCRdb reprocessed the multiplex PCR reads with MiXCR, giving one entry per CDR3 protein. The data hold roughly 380,000 distinct CDR3 sequences, with roughly 13% observed a single time. Material: blood. These receptors came from a man aged 25 to 45 with Graves' hyperthyroidism that later progressed to Graves' ophthalmopathy.

This clonotype was found a few times. This chain uses TRBV7-9 with TRBJ2-5, with D maybe TRBD2 (6 bases). The germline V gene encodes CDR1 SEHNR and CDR2 FQNEAQ (reference sequence). This CDR3 has 14 amino acids. V lost 6 bases, J lost 5 bases, and 16 bases lay in between. The DNA for the CDR3 is TGTGCCAGCAGGGGGCTTGGAGGGCGGGAGACCCAGTACTTC. Protein sequence: CASRGLGGRETQYF. Full variable domain (rest looked up from reference TRBV7-9 and TRBJ2-5): DTGVSQNPRHKITKRGQNVTFRCDPISEHNRLYWYRQTLGQGPEFLTYFQNEAQLEKSRLLSDRFSAERPKGSFSTLEIQRTEQGDSAMYLCASRGLGGRETQYFGPGTRLLVL.

This clonotype came up many times. The V call is TRBV2, the J call TRBJ1-5, with D perhaps matching TRBD1 (6 bases). V shed 7 bases and J shed 2 bases, with 12 bases lying between them. Germline CDR1 reads SNHLY; CDR2 reads FYNNEI. The CDR3 covers 14 residues. The DNA for the CDR3 is TGTGCCAGCACCCCGACAGGTCGCAATCAGCCCCAGCATTTT. Residues: CASTPTGRNQPQHF.

The sample holds a few counts of this clonotype. CDR3 sequence (DNA): TGTGCCAGTACCGACGGGCTGACCTACGAGCAGTACTTC. It yields the protein CASTDGLTYEQYF. The V gene is TRBV28, the J gene TRBJ2-7; no reliable D call. This CDR3 has 13 amino acids. Germline lookup yields CDR1 MDHEN and CDR2 SYDVKM. The germline V and J ends were trimmed by 9 bases and 2 bases, with 14 bases remaining between them.

This clonotype was counted many times. The chain joins TRBV12-5 to TRBJ1-1; D is unresolved. The CDR3 covers 14 residues. CDR1 LGHNT and CDR2 FRNRAP come from the germline V gene. Trimming pared 0 bases from V and 8 bases from J, leaving 13 bases between. The CDR3 reads CASGLVPGHGEAFF. For the CDR3, the DNA is TGTGCTAGTGGTTTGGTACCAGGCCACGGGGAAGCTTTCTTT.

The chain employs TRBV14 and TRBJ2-3; no clear D gene. This CDR3 contains 14 residues. The germline gives CDR1 SGHDN, CDR2 FVKESK. Trimming removed 4 bases at V and 10 bases at J, with 18 bases between. This CDR3 reads CASSPTLAQRAQYF. CDR3 in DNA: TGTGCCAGCAGCCCAACGCTCGCCCAGCGAGCGCAGTATTTT.

Worth noting for this clonotype: It may be a read error: a sequence one base away is much more abundant. The rearrangement uses TRBV5-5 and TRBJ1-5; D remains ambiguous. The CDR3 length is 15 residues. Germline assignment: CDR1 SGHKS and CDR2 YYEKEE (reference sequence). The CDR3 DNA reads TGTGCCGGCAGCTTTTCCCCGGGAGGAGGCCAGCCCCAGCATTTT. Encoded protein: CAGSFSPGGGQPQHF.

In the case of this clonotype: This sequence may be a read error, since a much larger clone differs from it by one base. This chain uses TRBV11-2 with TRBJ1-6; no firm D call. The CDR3 has 13 residues. The germline V gene encodes CDR1 SGHAT and CDR2 FQNNGV. The ends were cut back, 8 bases at V and 10 bases at J, with 15 bases in the middle. CDR3 sequence (DNA): TGTGCCAGCCTTCTCGGTCTAGGATCACCCCTCCACTTT. It encodes CASLLGLGSPLHF. Supplemented by reference TRBV11-2 and TRBJ1-6, the full variable domain reads EAGVAQSPRYKIIEKRQSVAFWCNPISGHATLYWYQQILGQGPKLLIQFQNNGVVDDSQLPKDRFSAERLKGVDSTLKIQPAKLEDSAVYLCASLLGLGSPLHFGNGTRLTVT.

A few counts support this clonotype. The chain joins TRBV4-1 to TRBJ2-4; a possible D gene is TRBD1 (6 bases). Trimming took 5 bases from V and 3 from J, leaving 11 bases between them. The CDR3 is 14 amino acids. Germline V gives CDR1 MGHRA, CDR2 YSYEKL. CDR3 DNA sequence: TGCGCCAGCAGCGCAGGGGTCGACAAAAACATTCAGTACTTC. Its translation: CASSAGVDKNIQYF.

Many counts were recorded for this clonotype. The chain employs TRBV11-3 and TRBJ2-5; 10 bases agree with TRBD2. V was clipped by 4 bases and J by 5 bases; unmatched bases: 10. The CDR3 spans 16 residues. CDR1 and CDR2 from the germline V gene are SGHNT and YENEEA. For the CDR3, the DNA is TGTGCCAGCAGCTATCTGCGTAGCGGGGGGCTGGAGACCCAGTACTTC. Translating gives CASSYLRSGGLETQYF.

This clonotype was seen ten or more times. In DNA, the CDR3 is TGTGCCAGCGAATCAGGGGGCGGGTACGAGCAGTACTTC. Protein: CASESGGGYEQYF. The genes are TRBV6-1 and TRBJ2-7; 8 bases map to TRBD1. The CDR3 runs to 13 residues. After removal of 8 bases from V and 4 bases from J, the junction contained 7 bases not matched to a gene. The V gene's germline CDR1 is MNHNS and CDR2 SASEGT.

The chain recombines TRBV4-1 with TRBJ2-7; D might be TRBD1 (6 bases). Trimming removed 3 bases at V and 5 bases at J, with 11 bases between. Germline V gene lookup returns CDR1 MGHRA and CDR2 YSYEKL. The CDR3 sequence is 13 residues long. CDR3 region: CASSHPGEHEQYF. The CDR3 DNA reads TGCGCCAGCAGCCACCCAGGGGAGCACGAGCAGTACTTC.

The J gene is TRBJ2-5, the V gene TRBV9, with 7 bases lining up with TRBD2. Trimming removed 4 bases from V and 1 base from J; junction bases left unmatched: 13. The CDR3 spans 17 residues. Germline CDR1 is SGDLS and CDR2 is YYNGEE. For the CDR3, the DNA is TGTGCCAGCAGCCGCAAGGCGGGCGGGGGACTCCAAGAGACCCAGTACTTC. Protein sequence: CASSRKAGGGLQETQYF.

This clonotype was seen at least ten times. The chain couples TRBV6-6 to TRBJ1-6, with D hard to call. CDR1 is MNHNY, CDR2 SVGAGI, per germline (reference sequence). The germline V and J ends were trimmed by 0 bases and 4 bases, with 7 bases remaining between them. The CDR3 covers 15 residues. CDR3 region: CASSYSPSYNSPLHF. The CDR3 coding sequence is TGTGCCAGCAGTTACTCGCCCAGTTATAATTCACCCCTCCACTTT.

This clonotype was recorded many times. The chain is built from TRBV11-3 and TRBJ1-1; D unresolved. Germline V gene data show CDR1 as SGHNT and CDR2 as YENEEA. The CDR3 is made up of 16 amino acids. V was clipped by 5 bases and J by 3 bases, with 19 bases between them. The CDR3 sequence is CASSEVVPAGHTEAFF. As DNA, the CDR3 is TGTGCCAGCAGCGAGGTGGTTCCGGCGGGTCACACTGAAGCTTTCTTT.

Regarding this clonotype: A read error may be the cause here, since a much bigger clone is one base away. The genes are TRBV4-1 and TRBJ1-5; TRBD1 is a possible D gene (5 bases). Looked up from germline, CDR1 is MGHRA and CDR2 is YSYEKL. The CDR3 has 16 residues. V dropped 3 bases and J dropped 1 base, with 13 bases sitting between them. The CDR3 coding sequence is TGCGCCAGCAGCCACGGCAGGGCCTCGAGCAATCAGCCCCAGCATTTT. As protein: CASSHGRASSNQPQHF.

This clonotype was seen a few times. The rearrangement links TRBV20-1 to TRBJ1-5; weak D call: TRBD1 (5 bases). V was cut by 5 bases and J by 6 bases, with 23 bases left in between. The CDR3 runs 16 residues. Germline V gene data show CDR1 as DFQATT and CDR2 as SNEGSKA (reference sequence). The CDR3 protein is CSADDTVGLRGQPQHF. The DNA for the CDR3 is TGCAGTGCTGATGACACCGTCGGATTGAGGGGTCAGCCCCAGCATTTT.

This clonotype was counted a few times. V usage is TRBV19 and J usage is TRBJ2-7; 8 bases are a match to TRBD2. Germline V gene data show CDR1 as LNHDA and CDR2 as SQIVND (reference sequence). V lost 3 bases to trimming and J lost 3 bases; unmatched junction nucleotides: 7. The CDR3 totals 15 residues. The CDR3 DNA sequence: TGTGCCAGTAGTATTGGTAGCGGGGCTATCTACGAGCAGTACTTC. Protein sequence: CASSIGSGAIYEQYF.

The sample holds many counts of this clonotype. This chain uses TRBV10-3 with TRBJ1-5; D is ambiguous. V was pared by 2 bases and J by 6 bases, with 8 bases between. CDR1 and CDR2 (germline): ENHRY, SYGVKD. This CDR3 comprises 13 residues. CDR3 nucleotide sequence: TGTGCCATCAGTGAGGGCACAGCTCAGCCCCAGCATTTT. It translates to CAISEGTAQPQHF.

Ten or more counts support this clonotype. The chain recombines TRBV6-2 or TRBV6-3 with TRBJ1-2; a weak D match, TRBD1 (6 bases). This CDR3 has 12 residues. V was trimmed by 5 bases and J by 2 bases, leaving 6 bases between them. The germline gives CDR1 MNHEY, CDR2 SVGEGT. In DNA form, the CDR3 reads TGTGCCAGCAGTGGACAGAACTATGGCTACACCTTC. The encoded protein is CASSGQNYGYTF.

This clonotype was found many times. The chain links TRBV11-2 to TRBJ2-5; no reliable D call. Germline CDR1 and CDR2: SGHAT and FQNNGV. The germline V and J ends were trimmed by 0 bases and 1 base, with 9 bases remaining between them. The CDR3 length is 15 residues. The CDR3 DNA follows: TGTGCCAGCAGCTTAGAGTTCCAGGCCCAAGAGACCCAGTACTTC. Protein product: CASSLEFQAQETQYF.

Comment on this clonotype: A much larger clone sits a single nucleotide away, making a read error possible. No conserved phenylalanine or tryptophan is present at the end of the CDR3, so a read error is the likely explanation. The V and J genes are TRBV7-9 and TRBJ2-5; D possibly corresponds to TRBD1 (7 bases). This CDR3 comprises 14 residues. Trimming shortened V by 2 bases and J by 5 bases, and 12 bases separated the two germline ends. CDR1 is SEHNR and CDR2 is FQNEAQ in the germline V gene (reference sequence). Written as DNA, the CDR3 is TGTGCCAGCAGCTTATTCGCAGGGGGGGAGACCCAGTACCTC. It yields the protein CASSLFAGGETQYL.

This clonotype has at least ten counts. The rearrangement links TRBV10-3 to TRBJ1-6; 7 bases line up with TRBD1. Trimming cost V 3 bases and J 7 bases; bases outside gene matches: 6. The CDR3 runs 15 residues. Germline CDR1 reads ENHRY; CDR2 reads SYGVKD. CDR3 nucleotide sequence: TGTGCCATCAGTGACAGGCAGGGGGTCAATTCACCCCTCCACTTT. Protein sequence: CAISDRQGVNSPLHF.

This clonotype was recorded many times. The chain carries TRBV19 and TRBJ1-1; D gene uncertain. The V gene's germline CDR1 is LNHDA and CDR2 SQIVND (reference sequence). CDR3 length: 13 residues. The ends were cut back, 3 bases at V and 1 base at J, with 6 bases in the middle. CDR3 DNA: TGTGCCAGTAGTATCTCTAAGAACACTGAAGCTTTCTTT. Protein: CASSISKNTEAFF.

This clonotype was recorded at least ten times. The chain's CDR3 is CALPSSGGAYEQFF. DNA of the CDR3: TGTGCCCTCCCCTCAAGCGGGGGGGCATATGAGCAGTTCTTC. The chain recombines TRBV7-9 with TRBJ2-1, with 10 bases that match TRBD2. Trimming at V came to 11 bases and at J to 8 bases, leaving 12 bases not matched to a gene. Germline V gene lookup returns CDR1 SEHNR and CDR2 FQNEAQ (reference sequence). The CDR3 is 14 amino acids.

This clonotype was detected only a few times. This rearrangement joins TRBV29-1 to TRBJ1-6, with D tentatively TRBD1 (6 bases). The germline gives CDR1 SQVTM, CDR2 ANQGSEA. Trimming removed 7 bases at V and 10 bases at J, with 17 bases between. The CDR3 has 13 amino acids. CDR3 sequence reads: CSARQGQGSPLHF. The CDR3 DNA reads as TGCAGCGCAAGGCAGGGGCAGGGGTCACCCCTCCACTTT.